This TCR beta chain was identified during a study of T cells in narcolepsy. Study results and caveats: Reportedly, autoreactive clonotypes were serially detected in patients' blood but not controls'.

The table came from immunoSEQ multiplex PCR; TCRdb's copy has only in-frame clones and leaves some out. The sample carries 30,000 or so clones, over 75% recorded once. This CDR3 contains 15 residues. V was trimmed by 5 bases and J by 5 bases, leaving 19 bases between them. Germline V gene sequence: CDR1 SGHVS, CDR2 FQNEAQ. This clone appeared once. Its antigen is undetermined. The sequence was collected from a human donor with narcolepsy. This rearrangement joins TRBV7-8 to TRBJ2-7; possibly TRBD1 or TRBD2 for D (6 bases each). Sequences were obtained from CD45RA- memory CD4+ T cells from PBMCs. The CDR3 region is CASSQQGGPWDEQYF. The CDR3 DNA follows: TGTGCCAGCAGCCAACAGGGAGGCCCTTGGGACGAGCAGTACTTC. Variable domain in full (rest from reference TRBV7-8 and TRBJ2-7): GAGVSQSPRYKVAKRGQDVALRCDPISGHVSLFWYQQALGQGPEFLTYFQNEAQLDKSGLPSDRFFAERPEGSVSTLKIQRTQQEDSAVYLCASSQQGGPWDEQYFGPGTRLTVT.